Sequencing of this T cell receptor (beta chain) was carried out in a study of CD8+CD57+ T cells in acquired aplastic anemia. Patients selected for sequencing had displayed CD8+CD57+ cell expansion by flow cytometry. The V gene lost 3 bases and the J gene lost 4 bases, with 10 bases spanning the gap. Germline V gives CDR1 LGHDT, CDR2 YNNKEL (reference sequence). CDR3 length equals 13 residues. This clonotype was counted ten times or more. No antigen is known for it. The template for TCR beta VDJ and CDR3 sequence profiling was genomic DNA. One entry per CDR3 protein results from TCRdb running MiXCR on the reads. The table has about 200,000 distinct CDR3 sequences, roughly 53% seen once. Whole-study findings and limits: About 30 CD8+ CDR3 sequences occurred in both the patients and the controls.

This receptor was identified in a human donor with aplastic anemia. The chain has TRBV3-1 and TRBJ2-7, with D possibly matching TRBD1 (6 bases). Specimen: sorted CD4+, CD8+, or CD8+CD57+ T cells (not recorded which) from PBMCs. CDR3 sequence: CASSQLQGYEQYF. The DNA for the CDR3 is TGTGCCAGCAGCCAGCTACAGGGATACGAGCAGTACTTC.